The source of this T cell receptor (beta chain) is a study of identical twins. Study findings and constraints: Abundant cord blood beta clonotypes carried fewer insertions; memory repertoires showed none. Out-of-frame alpha sequences shared between twins exhibited an excess of low generation probability.

As to this clonotype: Its antigen is not known.

TCRdb fed the 5' RACE reads into MiXCR, producing one record per CDR3 protein. The sample has 240,000 or so distinct CDR3 sequences, around 6.6% seen once. The V gene lost 4 bases and the J gene lost 2 bases, with 9 bases spanning the gap. CDR3 size: 13 residues. CDR1 and CDR2 (germline): SGHAT, FQDESV (reference sequence). These same data were also listed under a study on yellow fever vaccine responses in identical twins.

Source material: memory (CD45RO+) T cells sorted from blood. The sequence was collected from a woman aged 18-35 years in good health. The chain is built from TRBV11-1 and TRBJ2-7; the D gene could be TRBD1 or TRBD2 (5 bases each). CDR3 residues: CASSWGPTYEQYF. CDR3 nucleotide sequence: TGTGCCAGCAGCTGGGGACCTACCTACGAGCAGTACTTC.